This T cell receptor (beta chain) was observed in a study of OX40 agonist ivuxolimab in advanced cancers. Study-level background: Ivuxolimab was a fully human IgG2 agonistic monoclonal antibody targeting the costimulatory receptor OX40 (CD134). Three dose-escalation patients achieved partial responses, one with hepatocellular carcinoma and two with cutaneous melanoma. Intravenous ivuxolimab was administered to patients every 2 weeks at six dose levels: 0.01, 0.1, 0.3, 1.5, 3 and 10 mg/kg. Among the roughly 50 dose-escalation patients, around 20 had hepatocellular carcinoma, roughly 15 melanoma, 9 renal cell carcinoma and 9 head and neck cancer. The monotherapy dose-escalation portion (N ≈ 57 patients) of the phase I ivuxolimab trial is reported in the paper. Patients were allowed to have had prior anti-PD-1, anti-PD-L1 or anti-CTLA-4 therapy, and roughly two fifths of the dose-escalation patients had been treated with checkpoint inhibitors. A male proportion of roughly 80% and a mean age of approximately 62 years, ranging from about 20 to 79, were recorded for the dose-escalation cohort. The purpose of peripheral TCRbeta sequencing was to test whether ivuxolimab changed TCR sequence diversity and led to clonal T-cell expansion.

The trial excluded patients who had a history of autoimmune disease or who were on systemic immunosuppression. Peripheral blood for TCR sequencing was collected from all dose cohorts at baseline, on cycle 4 day 1, and on cycle 7 day 1. Samples came from an open-label, multicenter, first-in-human phase I dose-escalation trial of ivuxolimab. Adults with locally advanced or metastatic head and neck squamous cell, hepatocellular, melanoma or renal cell carcinoma were enrolled in the trial. Before TCR sequencing, CD4+ T cells and CD8+ T cells from peripheral blood were sorted into separate populations. The research as a whole found: At doses of 0.1 to 3.0 mg/kg, clonal expansion of both CD4+ and CD8+ blood T cells was observed from baseline to week 6. Low levels of normalized T-cell clonal expansion were also shown by some nonresponding patients. After ivuxolimab, more expanded clones were found on average in CD8+ T cells than in CD4+ T cells. In the 0.1-3.0 mg/kg groups, partial responders had among the lowest normalized peripheral clonal expansion, particularly in CD8+ T cells. The antigen specificity of the clonally expanded peripheral T cells was not determined.

The CDR3 numbers 12 residues from cysteine through phenylalanine. CDR3 DNA only is kept here, 36 bases in frame from base 1. The CDR1 and CDR2 encoded by the germline V gene (reference sequence) are GTSNPN and SVGIG. Genomic DNA was extracted from sorted cells for sequencing of the TCRbeta CDR3 region. TCRbeta CDR3 regions were sequenced using the immunoSEQ Assay. Sourced from immuneACCESS, this table was stored by TCRdb with only in-frame sequences that have V and J called. A share of the clones is absent; for the studies checked, an unresolved V gene accounts for under half, and the remainder has no known explanation. Here the sample has tens of thousands of clones; approximately 80% occur a single time. 20% to 25% of the sample lies in the top ten. About this clone itself: Its cognate antigen has yet to be identified. Base qualities are not recorded, but no much larger clone differs from it by a single base.

This receptor was obtained from an adult with an advanced solid tumor such as melanoma, head and neck, liver or kidney cancer. The sample in question was CD4+ or CD8+ T cells sorted from blood, obtained in a trial of the OX40 agonist ivuxolimab. In this chain, TRBV30 is recombined with TRBJ2-1; TRBD2 lines up with 9 middle nucleotides. The sequenced DNA: TGTGCGAGGGGACTAGCTGACAATGAGCAGTTCTTC. Translated, this is CARGLADNEQFF.